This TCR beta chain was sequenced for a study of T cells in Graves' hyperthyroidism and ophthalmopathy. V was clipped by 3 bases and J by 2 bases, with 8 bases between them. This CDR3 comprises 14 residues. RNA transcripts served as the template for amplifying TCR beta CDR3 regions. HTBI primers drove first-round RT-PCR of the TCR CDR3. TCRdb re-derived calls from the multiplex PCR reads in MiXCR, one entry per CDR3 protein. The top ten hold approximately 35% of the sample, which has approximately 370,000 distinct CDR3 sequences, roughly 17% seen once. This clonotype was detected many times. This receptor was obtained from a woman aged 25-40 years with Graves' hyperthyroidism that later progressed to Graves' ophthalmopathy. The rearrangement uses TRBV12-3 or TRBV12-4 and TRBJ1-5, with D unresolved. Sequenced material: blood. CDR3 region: CASSFTFRNQPQHF. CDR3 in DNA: TGTGCCAGCAGTTTTACTTTTCGCAATCAGCCCCAGCATTTT.